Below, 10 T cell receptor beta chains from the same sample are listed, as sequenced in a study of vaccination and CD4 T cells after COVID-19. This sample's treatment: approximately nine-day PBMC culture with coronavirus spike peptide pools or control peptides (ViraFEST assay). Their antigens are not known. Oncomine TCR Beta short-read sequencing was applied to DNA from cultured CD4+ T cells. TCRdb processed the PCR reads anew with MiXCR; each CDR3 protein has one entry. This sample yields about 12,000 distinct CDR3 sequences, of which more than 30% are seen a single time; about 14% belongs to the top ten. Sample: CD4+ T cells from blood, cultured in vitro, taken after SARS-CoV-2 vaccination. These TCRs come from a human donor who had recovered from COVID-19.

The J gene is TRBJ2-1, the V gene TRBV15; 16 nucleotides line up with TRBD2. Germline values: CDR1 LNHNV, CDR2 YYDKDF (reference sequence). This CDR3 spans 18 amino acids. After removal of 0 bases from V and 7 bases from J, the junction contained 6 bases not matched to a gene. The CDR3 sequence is CATSRDPGTSGRANEQFF. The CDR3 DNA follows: TGTGCCACCAGCAGAGATCCCGGGACTAGCGGGAGGGCAAATGAGCAGTTCTTC.

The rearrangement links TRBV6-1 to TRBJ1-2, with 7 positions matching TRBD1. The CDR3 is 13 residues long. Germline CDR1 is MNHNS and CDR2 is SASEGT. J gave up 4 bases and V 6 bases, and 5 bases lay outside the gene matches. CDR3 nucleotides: TGTGCCAGCAGACAACAGGGGTTCTATGGCTACACCTTC. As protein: CASRQQGFYGYTF.

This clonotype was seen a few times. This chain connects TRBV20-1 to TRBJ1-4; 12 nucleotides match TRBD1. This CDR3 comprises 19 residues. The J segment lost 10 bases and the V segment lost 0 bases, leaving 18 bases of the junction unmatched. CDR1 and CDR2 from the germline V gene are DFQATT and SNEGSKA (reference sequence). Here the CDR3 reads CSARDPSGTGGVGGVKLFF. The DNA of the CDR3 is TGCAGTGCTAGAGACCCATCTGGGACAGGGGGCGTGGGAGGAGTAAAACTGTTTTTT.

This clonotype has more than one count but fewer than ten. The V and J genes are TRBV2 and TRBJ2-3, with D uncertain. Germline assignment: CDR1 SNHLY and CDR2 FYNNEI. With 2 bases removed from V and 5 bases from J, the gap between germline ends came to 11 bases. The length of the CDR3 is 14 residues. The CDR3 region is CASSERPIRDTQYF. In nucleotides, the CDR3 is TGTGCCAGCAGTGAACGGCCGATCCGAGATACGCAGTATTTT.

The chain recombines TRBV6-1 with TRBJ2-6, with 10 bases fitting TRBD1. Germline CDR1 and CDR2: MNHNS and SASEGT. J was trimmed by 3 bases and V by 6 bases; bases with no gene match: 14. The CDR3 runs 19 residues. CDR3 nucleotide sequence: TGTGCCAGCAGCCGCTTCCCGGGACAGGGGCTTCATGGGGCCAACGTCCTGACTTTC. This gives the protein CASSRFPGQGLHGANVLTF.

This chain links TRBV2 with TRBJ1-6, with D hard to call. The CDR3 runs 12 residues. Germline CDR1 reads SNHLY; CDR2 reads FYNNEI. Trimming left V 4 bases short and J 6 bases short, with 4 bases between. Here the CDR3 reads CASSVSNSPLHF. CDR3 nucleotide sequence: TGTGCCAGCAGTGTCAGTAATTCACCCCTCCACTTT.

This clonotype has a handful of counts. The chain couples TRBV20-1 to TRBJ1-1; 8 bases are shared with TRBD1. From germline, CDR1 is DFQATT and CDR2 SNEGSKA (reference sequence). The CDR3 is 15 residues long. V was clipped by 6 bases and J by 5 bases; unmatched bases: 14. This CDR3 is CSAKRGRTGPTEAFF. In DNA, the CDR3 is TGCAGTGCAAAGAGGGGGAGGACAGGGCCGACTGAAGCTTTCTTT.

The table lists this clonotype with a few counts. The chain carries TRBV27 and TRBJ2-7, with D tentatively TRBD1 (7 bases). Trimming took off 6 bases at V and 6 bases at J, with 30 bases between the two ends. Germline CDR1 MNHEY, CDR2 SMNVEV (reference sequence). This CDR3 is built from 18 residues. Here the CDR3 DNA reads TGTGCCAGCAGCCCCCCCCGCCGACAGGGTTGGTGGGAGGCCGAGCAGTACTTC. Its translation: CASSPPRRQGWWEAEQYF.

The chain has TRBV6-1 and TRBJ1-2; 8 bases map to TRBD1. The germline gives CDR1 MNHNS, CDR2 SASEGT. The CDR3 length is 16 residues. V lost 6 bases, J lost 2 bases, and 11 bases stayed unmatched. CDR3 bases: TGTGCCAGCAGCCCGGGGGGACAGGCTATGAACTATGGCTACACCTTC. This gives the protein CASSPGGQAMNYGYTF.

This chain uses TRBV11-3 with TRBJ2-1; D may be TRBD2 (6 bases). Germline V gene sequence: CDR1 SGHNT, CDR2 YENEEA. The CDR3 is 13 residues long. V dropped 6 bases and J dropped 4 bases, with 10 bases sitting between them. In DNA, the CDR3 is TGTGCCAGCAGGGGCGGGGCTTACAATGAGCAGTTCTTC. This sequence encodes CASRGGAYNEQFF.